This T cell receptor (beta chain) was observed in a study of blood T cells in healthy people across ages (dated by TCRdb to about 2015). For the study in its entirety: In model experiments, template switching captured about one uniquely barcoded TCR beta cDNA molecule for every two T cells. To track age-related changes in TCR beta repertoire diversity, the study relied on deep sequencing normalized with unique cDNA molecular identifiers. The donors were split into four age groups: young (average about 16 years), middle-aged (over 35), aged (approximately 60) and long-lived (under 90). To avoid experimental bias, donors of different ages were randomly spread across the sequencing lanes. Two additional independent replicas of 1 million unique cDNA reads from the same blood draw were analyzed for two donors (one aged 18 to 30 and one aged 80 or older).

The method behind the library was 5' RACE. A second PCR of roughly 7 to 12 cycles was run with a J-beta primer mix and a sample-barcoded 5' primer. A unique molecular identifier was introduced onto each TCR beta cDNA molecule by a template-switch 5' adaptor carrying 12 random nucleotides. At least 2.5 million CDR3-containing paired-end reads were obtained from each sample. First-strand cDNA synthesis was performed from all RNA using the Mint cDNA synthesis kit, with priming by a TRBC-specific oligonucleotide. After uracil-DNA glycosylase treatment, a first 18-cycle PCR used universal primers M1SS and BC2_uni_R on all cDNA. Per the authors' processing: For normalization, 1 million high-quality reads were randomly selected from each sample, with every read carrying a distinct molecular identifier. Reads with shared molecular identifiers were discarded instead of being binned into consensus sequences. MiTCR, run with a Q25 quality threshold and the strictest error-elimination algorithm, handled CDR3 identification, clonotype clustering and error correction. A nonparametric unseen species model with Euler transformation was used to estimate a lower bound on total TCR beta diversity. TCRdb itself trimmed the public reads at Q25 with fastp, ran MiXCR and retained productive beta chains. Each entry is one CDR3 protein sequence, shown with its most common DNA and genes. The V and J calls come from TCRdb's annotation, not from the publication. Counted in this sample were some 1.8 million distinct CDR3 sequences; 39% of them appeared once. The ten most abundant clones make up 23% of the sample.

Details on this clonotype: Its target antigen remains unknown. Base quality data are lacking; no much larger clone is found one base away.

The full study reports these points: Estimates of total diversity from one million sequenced T cells were regarded as lower bounds and underestimates. As age increased, observed TCR beta diversity per million T cells dropped in a roughly linear way, and a significant reduction was already evident by age 40. Compared with the aged group, more naive CD4+ T cells, fewer expanded clones and increased TCR diversity were shown by the long-lived group, suggesting age selection. Because profiling used bulk unsorted PBMCs, naive and antigen-experienced compartments could not be compared conclusively. There was a strong correlation between observed TCR beta diversity and the percentage of naive T cells measured by flow cytometry. Because donor CMV infection status was unknown, age-related changes in expanded clonotypes were potentially confounded.

Donors were under 40 systemically healthy Caucasian individuals from Russia aged roughly 6 to 90 years. Around 9.9 milliliters of peripheral blood were collected from each donor into EDTA-treated Vacutainer tubes. PBMCs were isolated by Ficoll-Paque density-gradient centrifugation, with at least 7 million obtained per sample. Trizol reagent was used to extract total RNA from PBMCs, with at least 5 micrograms per sample. The percentages of naive CD45RAhigh/CD27high T cells were determined by flow cytometry on a PBMC aliquot from every donor. The clonotype was recovered from a human donor in good health. Sequencing was done on a sample of blood.

The bases read TGTGCCACCAGTGATCCGGACAGGGGGCTCGATGAGCAGTACTTC. Translated, it gives CATSDPDRGLDEQYF. The chain links TRBV24-1 with TRBJ2-5; TRBD1 aligns with 11 central bases. Including the terminal cysteine and phenylalanine, the CDR3 comprises 15 residues. Only the CDR3 DNA is retained, 45 bases long and in frame from the first base. Taken from the germline V gene, the CDR1 and CDR2 loops are KGHDR and SFDVKD. The germline V end is reduced by 3 bases and the J end by 11 bases; junction bases left unmatched: 10.